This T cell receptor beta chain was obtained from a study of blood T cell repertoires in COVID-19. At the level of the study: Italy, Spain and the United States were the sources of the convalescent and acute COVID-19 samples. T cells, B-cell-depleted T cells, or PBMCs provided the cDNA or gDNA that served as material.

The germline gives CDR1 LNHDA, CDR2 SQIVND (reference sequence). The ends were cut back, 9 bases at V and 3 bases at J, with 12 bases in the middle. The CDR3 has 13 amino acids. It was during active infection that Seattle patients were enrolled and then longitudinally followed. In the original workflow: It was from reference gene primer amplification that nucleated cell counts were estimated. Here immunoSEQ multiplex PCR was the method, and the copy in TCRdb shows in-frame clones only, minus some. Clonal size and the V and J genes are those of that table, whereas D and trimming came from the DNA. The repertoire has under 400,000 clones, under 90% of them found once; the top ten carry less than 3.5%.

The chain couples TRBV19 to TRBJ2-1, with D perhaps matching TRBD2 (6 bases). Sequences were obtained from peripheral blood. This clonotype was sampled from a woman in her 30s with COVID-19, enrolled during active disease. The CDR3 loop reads CASRDWIYNEQFF. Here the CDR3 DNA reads TGTGCCAGCCGGGACTGGATCTACAATGAGCAGTTCTTC.